The 26 T cell receptor beta chains below come from one sample, sequenced in a study of blood T cell repertoires in COVID-19. Sequenced by immunoSEQ multiplex PCR; TCRdb stores in-frame clones only, minus some. The sample has a few hundred thousand clones; around 89% are singletons. Sequencing used peripheral blood. Every receptor here comes from a man aged 55-75 years who had recovered from COVID-19.

The V and J genes are TRBV19 and TRBJ2-1; a possible D gene is TRBD2 (7 bases). This CDR3 is built from 14 residues. Germline loops: CDR1 LNHDA, CDR2 SQIVND (reference sequence). The V and J ends lost 7 bases and 6 bases respectively, with 16 bases between them. The CDR3 nucleotides read TGTGCCAGTACTGAGGGGGGGCCTGGCAATGAGCAGTTCTTC. It codes for CASTEGGPGNEQFF.

The chain recombines TRBV27 with TRBJ2-7; 7 bases are a match to TRBD1. The ends lost 6 bases at V and 1 base at J; junction bases unmatched: 15. Germline CDR1 reads MNHEY; CDR2 reads SMNVEV (reference sequence). The CDR3 covers 17 residues. CDR3 nucleotide sequence: TGTGCCAGCAGGTTAAGGGGGAGACAGGGTGGGTCCTACGAGCAGTACTTC. Translating gives CASRLRGRQGGSYEQYF.

The CDR3 DNA sequence: TGTGCCAGCAGTTTATCATTCCAGGGGGCGAGTGGCTACACCTTC. It codes for CASSLSFQGASGYTF. V is TRBV27 and J is TRBJ1-2; 8 nucleotides line up with TRBD1. CDR3 length: 15 amino acids. The germline gives CDR1 MNHEY, CDR2 SMNVEV (reference sequence). Losses at the gene ends were 0 bases for V and 7 bases for J; bases not matched to a gene: 7.

This chain connects TRBV5-6 to TRBJ1-6; unclear D gene. This CDR3 has 15 residues. Germline V lookup: CDR1 SGHDT, CDR2 YYEEEE. Trimming removed 0 bases from V and 1 base from J, with 5 bases in between. The CDR3 loop is CASSLGVSYNSPLHF. The CDR3 bases are TGTGCCAGCAGCTTGGGAGTATCCTATAATTCACCCCTCCACTTT.

The chain carries TRBV7-2 and TRBJ1-2; D unclear. Trimming removed 1 base from V and 3 bases from J, with 6 bases in between. Germline V lookup: CDR1 SGHTA, CDR2 FQGNSA. The CDR3 runs to 13 residues. DNA for the CDR3: TGTGCCAGCAGCTTAGGGCCCTACTATGGCTACACCTTC. This sequence encodes CASSLGPYYGYTF.

This clone appeared a single time. The chain combines TRBV7-9 with TRBJ2-5, with D possibly being TRBD2 (6 bases). This CDR3 contains 13 residues. Germline-derived CDR1 and CDR2 are SEHNR and FQNEAQ (reference sequence). Trimming left V 1 base short and J 5 bases short, with 8 bases between. CDR3 DNA sequence: TGTGCCAGCAGCTTAGAAAGCGGGGAGACCCAGTACTTC. Residues: CASSLESGETQYF.

This sequence joins TRBV18 and TRBJ2-3, with D possibly TRBD1 on 6 matching bases. This CDR3 contains 16 residues. CDR1 and CDR2 (germline): KGHSH, LQKENI. The germline V and J ends were trimmed by 5 bases and 0 bases, with 15 bases remaining between them. The chain's CDR3 is CASSSQGESSTDTQYF. The CDR3 nucleotides are TGTGCCAGCTCATCACAGGGAGAGTCTAGCACAGATACGCAGTATTTT.

The rearrangement joins TRBV6-5 to TRBJ1-2; tentatively, D is TRBD1 (6 bases). There are 13 residues in the CDR3. In germline, CDR1 is MNHEY, CDR2 SVGAGI. Trimming removed 5 bases from V and 8 bases from J, with 15 bases in between. The CDR3 sequence is CASSTGTRYGYTF. The CDR3 region has the DNA TGTGCCAGCAGTACCGGGACAAGATACGGCTACACCTTC.

This rearrangement joins TRBV30 to TRBJ1-1, with TRBD1 as a possible D gene (6 bases). The CDR3 totals 13 residues. Germline values: CDR1 GTSNPN, CDR2 SVGIG (reference sequence). Trimming pared 3 bases from V and 8 bases from J, leaving 16 bases between. CDR3 amino acids: CAWSTTQGTEAFF. CDR3 sequence (DNA): TGTGCCTGGAGCACCACACAGGGAACCGAAGCTTTCTTT.

This clone was recorded a few times. V is TRBV5-1 and J is TRBJ2-7; D gene ambiguous. The CDR3 is 17 amino acids. Per the germline V gene, CDR1 is SGHRS and CDR2 is YFSETQ. Trimming took 0 bases from V and 2 from J, leaving 18 bases between them. In DNA form, the CDR3 reads TGCGCCAGCAGCTTGGAAGACACCCCCCGTTTAACCTACGAGCAGTACTTC. This codes for CASSLEDTPRLTYEQYF.

The V and J genes are TRBV2 and TRBJ2-3; D remains ambiguous. This CDR3 comprises 15 residues. V lost 1 base and J 6 bases, leaving 14 bases between the germline ends. Germline loops: CDR1 SNHLY, CDR2 FYNNEI. The CDR3 is CASSEGSVLWDTQYF. CDR3 nucleotide sequence: TGTGCCAGCAGTGAAGGGTCGGTCCTTTGGGATACGCAGTATTTT.

J is TRBJ2-4 and V is TRBV7-9; TRBD1 aligns across 8 bases. Germline values: CDR1 SEHNR, CDR2 FQNEAQ (reference sequence). The CDR3 has 13 amino acids. The junction had 8 bases not matched to a gene; V was cut back by 1 base and J by 15 bases. The CDR3 here is CASSLGIGTGLYF. The CDR3, as DNA: TGTGCCAGCAGCTTAGGGATCGGGACAGGCCTGTACTTC.

This clone occurred once. The rearrangement links TRBV6-5 to TRBJ2-6; 8 bases are a match to TRBD1. Trimming removed 4 bases from V and 2 bases from J; junction bases left unmatched: 4. This CDR3 has 16 residues. Germline V gives CDR1 MNHEY, CDR2 SVGAGI. The CDR3 bases are TGTGCCAGCAGTTCAAGGACAGGGACTGGGGCCAACGTCCTGACTTTC. Amino acids: CASSSRTGTGANVLTF.

V and J are TRBV7-7 and TRBJ2-3; TRBD2 agrees at 8 bases. In germline, CDR1 is SSHAT, CDR2 FNYEAQ (reference sequence). The CDR3 has 14 amino acids. With 1 base clipped from V and 4 bases from J, the junction kept 1 base outside the gene matches. The CDR3 is CASSLGTSSDTQYF. In DNA, the CDR3 is TGTGCCAGCAGCTTAGGGACTAGCTCAGATACGCAGTATTTT. Combining the CDR3 with reference TRBV7-7 and TRBJ2-3 gives the whole variable domain GAGVSQSPRYKVTKRGQDVTLRCDPISSHATLYWYQQALGQGPEFLTYFNYEAQPDKSGLPSDRFSAERPEGSISTLTIQRTEQRDSAMYRCASSLGTSSDTQYFGPGTRLTVL.

V is TRBV7-2 and J is TRBJ2-4; possible D gene TRBD2, 5 bases. This CDR3 contains 18 residues. Germline-derived CDR1 and CDR2 are SGHTA and FQGNSA. V lost 1 base to trimming and J lost 0 bases, with 16 bases between them. CDR3 sequence (DNA): TGTGCCAGCAGCTTAGGGGAGAACGCTAGACTAGCCAAAAACATTCAGTACTTC. Amino acids: CASSLGENARLAKNIQYF. The variable domain in full, with the rest retrieved from reference TRBV7-2 and TRBJ2-4, is GAGVSQSPSNKVTEKGKDVELRCDPISGHTALYWYRQSLGQGLEFLIYFQGNSAPDKSGLPSDRFSAERTGGSVSTLTIQRTQQEDSAVYLCASSLGENARLAKNIQYFGAGTRLSVL.

The chain has TRBV7-8 and TRBJ1-6; 9 positions match TRBD1. CDR1 and CDR2 (germline): SGHVS, FQNEAQ. The CDR3 has 18 amino acids. Trimming cost V 2 bases and J 0 bases; bases outside gene matches: 5. The CDR3 coding sequence is TGTGCCAGCAGCTTAAGACAGGGGGTTAGCTCCTATAATTCACCCCTCCACTTT. Its protein product is CASSLRQGVSSYNSPLHF.

This clone was counted a single time. The CDR3 protein is CASSTSPNTGELFF. Here the CDR3 DNA reads TGTGCCAGTAGTACTAGCCCGAACACCGGGGAGCTGTTTTTT. The chain couples TRBV19 to TRBJ2-2; possible D gene TRBD2, 5 bases. CDR1 is LNHDA, CDR2 SQIVND, per germline (reference sequence). This CDR3 has 14 residues. Trimming took off 4 bases at V and 0 bases at J, with 6 bases between the two ends. The complete variable domain, with remaining parts taken from reference TRBV19 and TRBJ2-2, reads DGGITQSPKYLFRKEGQNVTLSCEQNLNHDAMYWYRQDPGQGLRLIYYSQIVNDFQKGDIAEGYSVSREKKESFPLTVTSAQKNPTAFYLCASSTSPNTGELFFGEGSRLTVL.

The CDR3 loop is CASSGDRAGGLDTQYF. In DNA, the CDR3 is TGTGCCAGTAGTGGAGACCGAGCGGGGGGGTTAGATACGCAGTATTTT. The chain carries TRBV19 and TRBJ2-3; 10 nucleotides line up with TRBD2. The CDR3 totals 16 residues. Trimming at V came to 5 bases and at J to 5 bases, leaving 10 bases not matched to a gene. CDR1 and CDR2 (germline): LNHDA, SQIVND (reference sequence).

V gene TRBV9 combines with J gene TRBJ2-7; 7 bases align to TRBD2. The V gene end was trimmed by 0 bases and the J gene end by 3 bases; junction bases not matched to a gene: 3. Germline CDR1 SGDLS, CDR2 YYNGEE. The CDR3 spans 14 residues. The CDR3 DNA reads as TGTGCCAGCAGCGTAGCCGGGGGGAACTACGAGCAGTACTTC. Its protein product is CASSVAGGNYEQYF.

The rearrangement links TRBV6-5 to TRBJ1-4; 7 bases align to TRBD1. The ends lost 5 bases at V and 5 bases at J; junction bases unmatched: 8. The CDR3 is made up of 15 amino acids. CDR1 is MNHEY, CDR2 SVGAGI, per germline. The CDR3 sequence is CASSPRQGDNEKLFF. In DNA, the CDR3 is TGTGCCAGCAGTCCCAGACAGGGTGACAATGAAAAACTGTTTTTT.

The genes are TRBV14 and TRBJ2-2; D is uncertain. V lost 4 bases and J 4 bases, leaving 10 bases between the germline ends. The V gene's germline CDR1 is SGHDN and CDR2 FVKESK. The CDR3 sequence is 14 residues long. CDR3 nucleotide sequence: TGTGCCAGCAGCCGGAACAGAGTCACCGGGGAGCTGTTTTTT. Residues: CASSRNRVTGELFF.

The rearrangement joins TRBV5-1 to TRBJ2-7; no clear D gene. Germline V lookup: CDR1 SGHRS, CDR2 YFSETQ. Trimming pared 4 bases from V and 4 bases from J, leaving 15 bases between. The CDR3 spans 14 residues. The CDR3 DNA follows: TGCGCCAGCAGCCCCAACTCGCACCAATACGAGCAGTACTTC. It is translated as CASSPNSHQYEQYF. Full variable domain (outside the CDR3, taken from reference TRBV5-1 and TRBJ2-7): KAGVTQTPRYLIKTRGQQVTLSCSPISGHRSVSWYQQTPGQGLQFLFEYFSETQRNKGNFPGRFSGRQFSNSRSEMNVSTLELGDSALYLCASSPNSHQYEQYFGPGTRLTVT.

The chain couples TRBV7-9 to TRBJ2-3; D is undetermined. This CDR3 spans 12 amino acids. Trimming shortened V by 3 bases and J by 4 bases, and 5 bases separated the two germline ends. Germline loops: CDR1 SEHNR, CDR2 FQNEAQ (reference sequence). The CDR3 nucleotides are TGTGCCAGCAGCTTGCAGGCAGATACGCAGTATTTT. It codes for CASSLQADTQYF.

The V and J genes are TRBV7-2 and TRBJ2-7; possibly TRBD1 for D (6 bases). This CDR3 spans 14 amino acids. V lost 5 bases, J lost 0 bases, and 11 bases lay in between. CDR1 and CDR2 (germline): SGHTA, FQGNSA. CDR3 residues: CASSPDRSSYEQYF. CDR3 DNA: TGTGCCAGCAGCCCGGACAGATCCTCCTACGAGCAGTACTTC.

This chain connects TRBV11-3 to TRBJ1-6; D perhaps matches TRBD1 (6 bases). Germline CDR1 reads SGHNT; CDR2 reads YENEEA. Trimming left V 6 bases short and J 8 bases short, with 14 bases between. This CDR3 spans 14 amino acids. The CDR3 DNA reads TGTGCCAGCAGAATCGACAGGTCCTATTCACCCCTCCACTTT. Amino acid sequence: CASRIDRSYSPLHF.

The chain uses TRBV9 and TRBJ1-1, with D maybe TRBD1 (6 bases). The V end was cut by 0 bases, the J end by 4 bases, with 10 bases between. The CDR3 is 14 residues long. Germline CDR1 reads SGDLS; CDR2 reads YYNGEE. The DNA for the CDR3 is TGTGCCAGCAGCGTAGACAGGGCAGCCACTGAAGCTTTCTTT. Protein sequence: CASSVDRAATEAFF.